Listed here are 5 T cell receptor beta chains from one sample, sequenced in a study of spatial heterogeneity in lung cancer. Time point in this sample: sample taken at primary tumor resection. TCRdb reprocessed the 5' RACE reads with MiXCR, giving one entry per CDR3 protein. The profile shows under 10,000 distinct CDR3 sequences, 9.7% of them singletons. Source: normal lung tissue next to the tumor, taken at surgery. Source of these receptors: a male donor with early-stage non-small cell lung cancer.

This clonotype was recorded many times. The CDR3 reads CASSQGVHNEQFF. DNA of the CDR3: TGTGCCAGCTCACAGGGAGTCCACAATGAGCAGTTCTTC. The V gene is TRBV18, the J gene TRBJ2-1; the D gene is possibly TRBD2 (5 bases). Trimming cost V 4 bases and J 5 bases, with 9 bases left between them. In germline, CDR1 is KGHSH, CDR2 LQKENI. The CDR3 sequence is 13 residues long.

This clonotype was counted many times. The chain recombines TRBV6-5 with TRBJ1-2; TRBD1 matches 7 bases. This CDR3 contains 16 residues. CDR1 and CDR2 from the germline V gene are MNHEY and SVGAGI. The V segment lost 5 bases and the J segment 6 bases; nucleotides outside the gene matches: 15. This CDR3 is CASSRQIGTDENGYTF. As DNA, the CDR3 is TGTGCCAGCAGTCGCCAGATTGGGACAGACGAGAATGGCTACACCTTC.

This clonotype was recorded many times. V and J are TRBV29-1 and TRBJ1-5; D remains ambiguous. This CDR3 contains 16 residues. Trimming left V 7 bases short and J 0 bases short, with 19 bases between. Per the germline V gene, CDR1 is SQVTM and CDR2 is ANQGSEA. CDR3 in DNA: TGCAGCGCTGTCTTGAGTCGGAGCGATAGCAATCAGCCCCAGCATTTT. Amino acid sequence: CSAVLSRSDSNQPQHF.

In this sample, this clonotype turned up many times. The CDR3 nucleotides are TGCAGCGTTAGGGGAGGCCCTGAAGCTTTCTTT. Its protein is CSVRGGPEAFF. The V call is TRBV29-1, the J call TRBJ1-1, with a possible D match to TRBD1 (5 bases). V was shortened by 5 bases and J by 6 bases, with 10 bases between the two germline ends. Germline CDR1 reads SQVTM; CDR2 reads ANQGSEA. CDR3 size: 11 residues. Full variable domain (missing parts from reference TRBV29-1 and TRBJ1-1): SAVISQKPSRDICQRGTSLTIQCQVDSQVTMMFWYRQQPGQSLTLIATANQGSEATYESGFVIDKFPISRPNLTFSTLTVSNMSPEDSSIYLCSVRGGPEAFFGQGTRLTVV.

The V gene is TRBV19, the J gene TRBJ1-5; weak D call: TRBD1 (6 bases). Germline V gene sequence: CDR1 LNHDA, CDR2 SQIVND (reference sequence). This CDR3 comprises 15 residues. Trimming took 7 bases from V and 5 from J, leaving 18 bases between them. Here the CDR3 reads CASKTDRSIDQPQHF. CDR3 coding DNA: TGTGCCAGTAAAACGGACAGATCGATCGATCAGCCCCAGCATTTT.